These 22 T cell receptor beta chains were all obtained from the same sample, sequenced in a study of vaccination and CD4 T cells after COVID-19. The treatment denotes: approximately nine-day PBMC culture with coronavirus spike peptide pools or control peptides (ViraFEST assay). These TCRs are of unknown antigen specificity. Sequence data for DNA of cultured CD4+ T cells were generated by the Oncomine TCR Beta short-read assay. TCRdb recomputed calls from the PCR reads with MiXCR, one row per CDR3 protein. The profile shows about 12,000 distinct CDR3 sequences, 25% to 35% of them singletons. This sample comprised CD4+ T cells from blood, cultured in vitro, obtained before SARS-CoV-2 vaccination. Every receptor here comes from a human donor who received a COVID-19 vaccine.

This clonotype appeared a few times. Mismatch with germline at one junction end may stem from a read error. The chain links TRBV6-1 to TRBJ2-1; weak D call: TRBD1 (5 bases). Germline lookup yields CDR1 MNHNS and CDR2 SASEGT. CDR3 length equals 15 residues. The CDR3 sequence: CASSKAGSVGNEQFF. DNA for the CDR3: TGTGCCAGCAGTAAAGCAGGGTCGGTAGGCAATGAGCAGTTCTTC.

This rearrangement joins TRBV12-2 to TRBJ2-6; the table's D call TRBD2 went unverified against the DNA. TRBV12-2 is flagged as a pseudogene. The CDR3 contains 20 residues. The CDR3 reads CASRFPPGLAGTTGANVLTF. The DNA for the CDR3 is TGTGCAAGTCGCTTCCCCCCGGGACTAGCGGGGACTACTGGGGCCAACGTCCTGACTTTC.

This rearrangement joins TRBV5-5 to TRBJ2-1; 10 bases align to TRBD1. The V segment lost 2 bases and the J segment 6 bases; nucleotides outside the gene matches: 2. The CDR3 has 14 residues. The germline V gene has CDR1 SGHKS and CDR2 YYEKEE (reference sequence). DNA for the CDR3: TGTGCCAGCAGCTTCCGGGACAGGGGCAATGAGCAGTTCTTC. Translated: CASSFRDRGNEQFF.

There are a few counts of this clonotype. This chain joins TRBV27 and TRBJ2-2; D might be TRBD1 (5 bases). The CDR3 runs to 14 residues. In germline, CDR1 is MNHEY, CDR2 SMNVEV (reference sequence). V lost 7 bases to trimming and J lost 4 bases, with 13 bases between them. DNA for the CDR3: TGTGCCAGCAAGGCCAGGGCGGCCACCGGGGAGCTGTTTTTT. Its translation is CASKARAATGELFF.

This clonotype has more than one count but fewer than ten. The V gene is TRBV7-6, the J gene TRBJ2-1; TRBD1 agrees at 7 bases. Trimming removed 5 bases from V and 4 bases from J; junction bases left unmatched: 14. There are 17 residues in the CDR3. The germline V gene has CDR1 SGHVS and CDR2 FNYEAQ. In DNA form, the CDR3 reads TGTGCCAGCAGCCCTAGACAGGGACGTAACTCATACAATGAGCAGTTCTTC. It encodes CASSPRQGRNSYNEQFF. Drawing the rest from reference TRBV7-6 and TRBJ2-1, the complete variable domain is GAGVSQSPRYKVTKRGQDVALRCDPISGHVSLYWYRQALGQGPEFLTYFNYEAQQDKSGLPNDRFSAERPEGSISTLTIQRTEQRDSAMYRCASSPRQGRNSYNEQFFGPGTRLTVL.

CDR3 sequence: CASSLSGGGATDTQYF. The CDR3 DNA reads TGTGCCAGCAGCTTAAGCGGCGGGGGGGCGACAGATACGCAGTATTTT. The V and J genes are TRBV7-3 and TRBJ2-3; 9 nucleotides line up with TRBD2. The CDR3 contains 16 residues. The J segment lost 3 bases and the V segment lost 1 base, leaving 5 bases of the junction unmatched. Looked up from germline, CDR1 is SGHTA and CDR2 is FQGTGA.

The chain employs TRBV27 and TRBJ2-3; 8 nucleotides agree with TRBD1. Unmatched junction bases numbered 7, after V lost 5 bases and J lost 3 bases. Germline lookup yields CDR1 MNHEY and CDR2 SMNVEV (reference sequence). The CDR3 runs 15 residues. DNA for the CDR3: TGTGCCAGCAGTAGCGACAGGGGTGGTACAGATACGCAGTATTTT. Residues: CASSSDRGGTDTQYF.

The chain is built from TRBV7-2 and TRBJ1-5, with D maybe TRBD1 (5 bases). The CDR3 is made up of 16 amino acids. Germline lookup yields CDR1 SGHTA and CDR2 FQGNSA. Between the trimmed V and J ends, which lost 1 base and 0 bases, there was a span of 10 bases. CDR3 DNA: TGTGCCAGCAGCTTAGTCGGGGGTTATAGCAATCAGCCCCAGCATTTT. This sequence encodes CASSLVGGYSNQPQHF. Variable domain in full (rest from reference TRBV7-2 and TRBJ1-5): GAGVSQSPSNKVTEKGKDVELRCDPISGHTALYWYRQSLGQGLEFLIYFQGNSAPDKSGLPSDRFSAERTGGSVSTLTIQRTQQEDSAVYLCASSLVGGYSNQPQHFGDGTRLSIL.

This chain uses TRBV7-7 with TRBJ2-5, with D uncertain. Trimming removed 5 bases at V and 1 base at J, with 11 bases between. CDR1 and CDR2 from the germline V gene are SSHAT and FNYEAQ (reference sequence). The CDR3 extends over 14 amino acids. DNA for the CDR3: TGTGCCAGCAGCCACCGGACGCGCCAAGAGACCCAGTACTTC. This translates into CASSHRTRQETQYF.

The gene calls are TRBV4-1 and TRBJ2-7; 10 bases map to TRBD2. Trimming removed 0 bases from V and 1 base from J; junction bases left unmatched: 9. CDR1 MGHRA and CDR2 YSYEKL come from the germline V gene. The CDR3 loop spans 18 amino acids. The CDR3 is CASSQDHITLAGSYEQYF. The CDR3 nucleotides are TGCGCCAGCAGCCAAGATCATATCACACTAGCGGGATCCTACGAGCAGTACTTC.

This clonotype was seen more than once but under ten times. In DNA form, the CDR3 reads TGTGCCAGCAGTGGGCAGGGAGGAAACAATCAGCCCCAGCATTTT. Translation gives CASSGQGGNNQPQHF. The rearrangement links TRBV2 to TRBJ1-5, with D maybe TRBD1 (5 bases). V was pared by 4 bases and J by 3 bases, with 13 bases between. The CDR3 spans 15 residues. CDR1 is SNHLY, CDR2 FYNNEI, per germline.

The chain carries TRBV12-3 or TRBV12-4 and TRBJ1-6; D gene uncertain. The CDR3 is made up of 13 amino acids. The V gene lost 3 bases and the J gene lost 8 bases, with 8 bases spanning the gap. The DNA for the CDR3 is TGTGCCAGCAGTTTTGTAGGTGATTCACCCCTCCACTTT. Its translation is CASSFVGDSPLHF.

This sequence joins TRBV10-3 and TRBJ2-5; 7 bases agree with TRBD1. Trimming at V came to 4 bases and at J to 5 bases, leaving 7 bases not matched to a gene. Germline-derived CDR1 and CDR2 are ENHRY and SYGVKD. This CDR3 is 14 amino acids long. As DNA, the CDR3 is TGTGCCATCAGTGGCAGACAGGGAACGGAGACCCAGTACTTC. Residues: CAISGRQGTETQYF.

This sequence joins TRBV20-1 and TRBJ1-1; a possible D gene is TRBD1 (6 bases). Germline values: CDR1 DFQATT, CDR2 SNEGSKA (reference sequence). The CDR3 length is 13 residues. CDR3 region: CRLQQGPNTEAFF. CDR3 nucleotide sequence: TGCAGACTACAACAGGGACCGAACACTGAAGCTTTCTTT.

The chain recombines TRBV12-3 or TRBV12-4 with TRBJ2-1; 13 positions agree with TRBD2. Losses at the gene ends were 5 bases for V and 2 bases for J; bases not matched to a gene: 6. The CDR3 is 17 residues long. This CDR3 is CASSPRTSGGTYNEQFF. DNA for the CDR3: TGTGCCAGCAGTCCCCGGACTAGCGGGGGTACCTACAATGAGCAGTTCTTC.

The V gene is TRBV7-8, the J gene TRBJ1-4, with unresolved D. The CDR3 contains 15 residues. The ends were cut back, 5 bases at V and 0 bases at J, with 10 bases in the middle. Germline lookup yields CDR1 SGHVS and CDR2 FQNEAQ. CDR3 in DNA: TGTGCCAGCAGCCCAAGGACGGCAACTAATGAAAAACTGTTTTTT. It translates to CASSPRTATNEKLFF.

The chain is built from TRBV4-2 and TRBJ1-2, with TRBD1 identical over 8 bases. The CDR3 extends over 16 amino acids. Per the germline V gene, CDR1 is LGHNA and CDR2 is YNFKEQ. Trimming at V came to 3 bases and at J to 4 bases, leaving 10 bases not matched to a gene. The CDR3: CASSHAGTGDFYGYTF. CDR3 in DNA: TGTGCCAGCAGCCATGCCGGGACAGGTGATTTCTATGGCTACACCTTC.

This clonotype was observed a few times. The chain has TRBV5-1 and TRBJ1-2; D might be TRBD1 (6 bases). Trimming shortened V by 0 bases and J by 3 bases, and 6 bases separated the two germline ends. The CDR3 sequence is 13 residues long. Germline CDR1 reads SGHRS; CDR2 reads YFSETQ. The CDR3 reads CASSLDRDYGYTF. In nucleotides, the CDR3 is TGCGCCAGCAGCTTGGACAGGGACTATGGCTACACCTTC.

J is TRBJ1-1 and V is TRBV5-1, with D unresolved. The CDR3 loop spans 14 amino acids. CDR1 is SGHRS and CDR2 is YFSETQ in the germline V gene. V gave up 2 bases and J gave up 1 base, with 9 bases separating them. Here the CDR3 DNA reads TGCGCCAGCAGCTTTAACACGAAGAACACTGAAGCTTTCTTT. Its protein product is CASSFNTKNTEAFF.

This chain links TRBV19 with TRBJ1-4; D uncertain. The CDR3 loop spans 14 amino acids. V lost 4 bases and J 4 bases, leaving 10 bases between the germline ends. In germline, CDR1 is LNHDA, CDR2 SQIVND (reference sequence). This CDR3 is CASSSGRLNEKLFF. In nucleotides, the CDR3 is TGTGCCAGTAGTAGTGGCCGTCTTAATGAAAAACTGTTTTTT.

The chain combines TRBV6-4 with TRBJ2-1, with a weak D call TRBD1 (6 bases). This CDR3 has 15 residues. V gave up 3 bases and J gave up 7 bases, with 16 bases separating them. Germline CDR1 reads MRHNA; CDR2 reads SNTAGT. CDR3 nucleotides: TGTGCCAGCAGTGATTGGGGGACACCAGGGAATGAGCAGTTCTTC. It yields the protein CASSDWGTPGNEQFF.

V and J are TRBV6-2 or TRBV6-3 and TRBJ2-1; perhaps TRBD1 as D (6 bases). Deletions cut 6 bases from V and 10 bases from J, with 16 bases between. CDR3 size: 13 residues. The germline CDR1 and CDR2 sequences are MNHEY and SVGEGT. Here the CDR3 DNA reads TGTGCCAGCAGGGCGAATCCAGGGGCCGAGCAGTTCTTC. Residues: CASRANPGAEQFF.